The clone carrying this TCR beta chain appeared many times. What it binds is not known. The V gene's germline CDR1 is SGHTA and CDR2 FQGTGA. The CDR3 is 13 amino acids. Trimming removed 8 bases from V and 6 bases from J, with 15 bases in between. The study tagged each TCR cDNA molecule with a unique molecular identifier. TCRdb recomputed calls from the 5' RACE reads with MiXCR, one row per CDR3 protein. Found here are some 9,900 distinct CDR3 sequences, about 12% of them singletons; the top ten hold roughly a tenth. Time point reported: sample taken at primary tumor resection. Sequencing of whole RNA from tumor, nontumor lung or frozen PBMC involved no sorting. This sample is drawn from a study of spatial heterogeneity in lung cancer. Study overall: Strong correlation linked TCR transcript counts in tumor regions to a T cell module score derived from matched bulk RNA-seq. Regarding the study as a whole: Mutation tallies in tumors tracked expanded intratumoral alpha and beta TCR counts.

The sequences come from lung tumor tissue, collected at surgery. The source is a male donor with early-stage non-small cell lung cancer. J is TRBJ2-3 and V is TRBV7-3, with D hard to call. The CDR3 spells CASGVGRSDTQYF. In DNA, the CDR3 is TGTGCCAGCGGGGTCGGAAGGAGTGATACGCAGTATTTT. Full variable domain (outside the CDR3, taken from reference TRBV7-3 and TRBJ2-3): GAGVSQTPSNKVTEKGKYVELRCDPISGHTALYWYRQSLGQGPEFLIYFQGTGAADDSGLPNDRFFAVRPEGSVSTLKIQRTERGDSAVYLCASGVGRSDTQYFGPGTRLTVL.